The present T cell receptor beta chain was sequenced within a study of T-cell memory formation after mild COVID-19. TCRdb processed the 5' RACE reads anew with MiXCR; each CDR3 protein has one entry. There are tens of thousands of distinct CDR3 sequences in the sample; more than 11% occur only once, and about 31% lies in the top ten. The germline V gene has CDR1 MNHEY and CDR2 SVGAGI. V was shortened by 6 bases and J by 4 bases, with 15 bases between the two germline ends. This CDR3 has 14 amino acids. Sequencing was performed on PBMCs or a T cell subset sorted from them (not recorded which). The TCR comes from an adult woman who had mild COVID-19 (a few samples of this study predate the infection). Cell type and time point are not known. This sequence joins TRBV6-5 and TRBJ1-2, with D uncertain. The CDR3 loop reads CASRTLGSLYGYTF. The DNA for the CDR3 is TGTGCCAGCAGGACTCTCGGGAGTCTCTATGGCTACACCTTC.